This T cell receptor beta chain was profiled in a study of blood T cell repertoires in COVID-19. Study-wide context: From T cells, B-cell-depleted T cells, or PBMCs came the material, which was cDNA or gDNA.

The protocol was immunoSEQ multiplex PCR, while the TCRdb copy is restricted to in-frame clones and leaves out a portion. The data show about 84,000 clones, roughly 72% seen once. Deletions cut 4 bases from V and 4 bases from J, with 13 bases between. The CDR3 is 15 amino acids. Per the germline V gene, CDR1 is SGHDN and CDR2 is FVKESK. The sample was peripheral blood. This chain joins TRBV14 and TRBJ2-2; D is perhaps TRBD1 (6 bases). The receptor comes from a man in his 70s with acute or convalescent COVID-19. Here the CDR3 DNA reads TGTGCCAGCAGCCGAGTTACAGGGAGCACCGGGGAGCTGTTTTTT. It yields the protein CASSRVTGSTGELFF.